Following are 2 T cell receptor beta chains from one sample sequenced in a study of blood T cell repertoires in COVID-19. TCRdb keeps only in-frame clones here, not all; method: immunoSEQ multiplex PCR. This sample has 200,000 to 250,000 clones, with approximately 90% found just once. Input material: PBMCs or T cells enriched from blood (not recorded which). The receptors shown here come from a woman aged 18-29 years in a cohort exposed to, infected with or recovered from COVID-19 (not recorded which).

This clone came up once. V is TRBV6-4 and J is TRBJ1-2; 8 bases agree with TRBD1. V lost 5 bases and J lost 2; bases outside the gene matches: 1. Germline lookup yields CDR1 MRHNA and CDR2 SNTAGT. The CDR3 length is 13 residues. The CDR3 spells CASSRDRNYGYTF. The CDR3 DNA is TGTGCCAGCAGTCGGGACAGGAACTATGGCTACACCTTC.

Note on this clone: This likely comes from a read error, as the CDR3 has no conserved phenylalanine or tryptophan at its end. No DNA is shown, since the ends of the CDR3 on it are uncertain; the CDR3 is the one TCRdb lists. CDR3 protein: CASRPYRGQGPL. The V and J genes are TRBV5-6 and TRBJ2-7; TRBD1 is the table's D call, not checked against the DNA. The CDR3 length equals 12 residues, ends included. Germline V CDR1 and CDR2: SGHDT, YYEEEE.